A single sample is the source of the 29 T cell receptor beta chains below, sequenced in a study of T cell repertoires in cytomegalovirus infection. TCRdb re-called the reads through MiXCR, storing one row per CDR3 protein. Among about 530,000 distinct CDR3 sequences, about a quarter were seen once, and the ten largest hold under 15%. What was sequenced was PBMCs. These TCRs come from a human donor in good health (CMV status not recorded). Some clones in this sample may be carry-over from other donors' samples.

This clonotype was seen repeatedly, ten times or more. CDR3 nucleotide sequence: TGTGCCAGCAGCTTAGTCTCAACGGCTAGCACAGATACGCAGTATTTT. Protein: CASSLVSTASTDTQYF. The J gene is TRBJ2-3, the V gene TRBV7-2; unclear D gene. Germline values: CDR1 SGHTA, CDR2 FQGNSA. The CDR3 loop spans 16 amino acids. The germline V and J ends were trimmed by 1 base and 0 bases, with 11 bases remaining between them. The full variable domain, its missing parts supplied by reference TRBV7-2 and TRBJ2-3, is GAGVSQSPSNKVTEKGKDVELRCDPISGHTALYWYRQSLGQGLEFLIYFQGNSAPDKSGLPSDRFSAERTGGSVSTLTIQRTQQEDSAVYLCASSLVSTASTDTQYFGPGTRLTVL.

V gene TRBV28 combines with J gene TRBJ1-4, with TRBD1 matching over 7 bases. The CDR3 has 13 residues. Germline V CDR1 and CDR2: MDHEN, SYDVKM. Trimming cost V 6 bases and J 6 bases; bases outside gene matches: 4. CDR3 coding DNA: TGTGCCAGCAGCGACAGGGCGGATGAAAAACTGTTTTTT. It specifies CASSDRADEKLFF. Combining the CDR3 with reference TRBV28 and TRBJ1-4 gives the whole variable domain DVKVTQSSRYLVKRTGEKVFLECVQDMDHENMFWYRQDPGLGLRLIYFSYDVKMKEKGDIPEGYSVSREKKERFSLILESASTNQTSMYLCASSDRADEKLFFGSGTQLSVL.

This chain links TRBV6-6 with TRBJ1-1; D gene ambiguous. Germline CDR1 MNHNY, CDR2 SVGAGI (reference sequence). V lost 5 bases and J 1 base, leaving 11 bases between the germline ends. This CDR3 region has 14 residues. CDR3 sequence reads: CASSKYGKNTEAFF. CDR3 DNA: TGTGCCAGCAGTAAGTATGGGAAGAACACTGAAGCTTTCTTT.

The chain joins TRBV7-8 to TRBJ2-7; 10 bases align to TRBD2. In germline, CDR1 is SGHVS, CDR2 FQNEAQ. The CDR3 is made up of 19 amino acids. The V segment lost 0 bases and the J segment 4 bases; nucleotides outside the gene matches: 15. The CDR3: CASSLAPYLAGALLYEQYV. In DNA, the CDR3 is TGTGCCAGCAGCTTAGCTCCCTACCTAGCGGGAGCCCTTCTTTACGAGCAGTACGTC.

This clonotype was recorded many times. The chain uses TRBV19 and TRBJ2-3, with D perhaps matching TRBD2 (7 bases). Germline CDR1 reads LNHDA; CDR2 reads SQIVND (reference sequence). The germline V and J ends were trimmed by 4 bases and 6 bases, with 14 bases remaining between them. The CDR3 totals 14 residues. CDR3 sequence (DNA): TGTGCCAGTAGTAGGGGGGGCGAGGCGGATACGCAGTATTTT. Protein sequence: CASSRGGEADTQYF.

The rearrangement joins TRBV6-1 to TRBJ1-5; possibly TRBD1 for D (5 bases). This CDR3 contains 15 residues. Germline CDR1 and CDR2: MNHNS and SASEGT. V was pared by 2 bases and J by 4 bases, with 12 bases between. The CDR3 loop reads CASSESGRVNQPQHF. CDR3 nucleotides: TGTGCCAGCAGTGAATCAGGGCGGGTAAATCAGCCCCAGCATTTT.

V is TRBV24-1 and J is TRBJ1-5; D possibly corresponds to TRBD1 (6 bases). From germline, CDR1 is KGHDR and CDR2 SFDVKD. The CDR3 has 14 residues. V was clipped by 6 bases and J by 4 bases, with 12 bases between them. Here the CDR3 reads CATSRGGGNQPQHF. Here the CDR3 DNA reads TGTGCCACCAGTCGGGGGGGCGGGAATCAGCCCCAGCATTTT.

The rearrangement joins TRBV6-1 to TRBJ1-5; D is possibly TRBD1 (6 bases). The CDR3 runs to 14 residues. V lost 7 bases to trimming and J lost 0 bases, with 10 bases between them. Germline V gene data show CDR1 as MNHNS and CDR2 as SASEGT. The CDR3 is CASIKDSSNQPQHF. The CDR3 coding sequence is TGTGCCAGCATAAAGGACAGTAGCAATCAGCCCCAGCATTTT.

The genes are TRBV29-1 and TRBJ1-2, with a possible D match to TRBD1 (6 bases). Trimming removed 4 bases from V and 4 bases from J, with 16 bases in between. Germline CDR1 reads SQVTM; CDR2 reads ANQGSEA. The CDR3 runs 14 residues. The CDR3 loop is CSVGQNREGYGYTF. CDR3 DNA sequence: TGCAGCGTTGGCCAAAACAGGGAAGGCTATGGCTACACCTTC.

This clonotype was seen only a few times. The gene calls are TRBV5-6 and TRBJ1-5; 7 bases are a match to TRBD1. This CDR3 has 14 residues. V lost 7 bases and J lost 4; bases outside the gene matches: 8. Germline loops: CDR1 SGHDT, CDR2 YYEEEE. The CDR3 DNA is TGTGCCAGCGACGATGACAGGGTGAATCAGCCCCAGCATTTT. Its translation is CASDDDRVNQPQHF. Full variable domain (remainder filled in from reference TRBV5-6 and TRBJ1-5): DAGVTQSPTHLIKTRGQQVTLRCSPKSGHDTVSWYQQALGQGPQFIFQYYEEEERQRGNFPDRFSGHQFPNYSSELNVNALLLGDSALYLCASDDDRVNQPQHFGDGTRLSIL.

This clonotype was detected a few times. The V and J genes are TRBV7-2 and TRBJ2-7; D is undetermined. Per germline, CDR1 SGHTA and CDR2 FQGNSA. CDR3 size: 13 residues. Trimming removed 5 bases at V and 5 bases at J, with 13 bases between. The DNA for the CDR3 is TGTGCCAGCAGCCTAGACCTATCGCACGAGCAGTACTTC. Protein sequence: CASSLDLSHEQYF.

The chain carries TRBV28 and TRBJ2-7; 11 bases line up with TRBD2. The J segment lost 1 base and the V segment lost 5 bases, leaving 7 bases of the junction unmatched. Germline V gene data show CDR1 as MDHEN and CDR2 as SYDVKM. The CDR3 consists of 16 residues. The CDR3 region is CASSPTLAGGSYEQYF. Written as DNA, the CDR3 is TGTGCCAGCAGTCCAACGTTAGCGGGAGGGTCCTACGAGCAGTACTTC.

This clonotype was seen more than once but under ten times. The V and J genes are TRBV29-1 and TRBJ2-3; 7 bases are shared with TRBD2. The length of the CDR3 is 11 residues. V gave up 4 bases and J gave up 9 bases; unmatched junction bases: 4. Per the germline V gene, CDR1 is SQVTM and CDR2 is ANQGSEA. The CDR3 coding sequence is TGCAGCGTTGGAGGGCGGGAGACGCAGTATTTT. Amino acid sequence: CSVGGRETQYF.

This clonotype was seen only a few times. The CDR3 reads CASSSRPGGSYEQYF. As DNA, the CDR3 is TGTGCCAGCAGTTCCCGGCCCGGCGGCTCCTACGAGCAGTACTTC. The chain uses TRBV28 and TRBJ2-7; D is ambiguous. Germline lookup yields CDR1 MDHEN and CDR2 SYDVKM. The germline V and J ends were trimmed by 4 bases and 0 bases, with 13 bases remaining between them. The CDR3 consists of 15 residues.

V usage is TRBV28 and J usage is TRBJ2-7; a weak D match, TRBD1 (8 bases). The CDR3 runs 15 residues. The germline V gene has CDR1 MDHEN and CDR2 SYDVKM. Deletions cut 7 bases from V and 5 bases from J, with 21 bases between. The CDR3 reads CASTMGGTGQNEQYF. CDR3 in DNA: TGTGCCAGCACCATGGGAGGGACAGGCCAGAACGAGCAGTACTTC.

This clonotype was counted a few times. The V gene is TRBV7-9, the J gene TRBJ2-1; D gene uncertain. V was pared by 1 base and J by 7 bases, with 11 bases between. The CDR3 is made up of 14 amino acids. The germline CDR1 and CDR2 sequences are SEHNR and FQNEAQ (reference sequence). This chain's CDR3 is CASSLVMSGNEQFF. CDR3 bases: TGTGCCAGCAGCTTAGTGATGAGTGGGAATGAGCAGTTCTTC.

The chain employs TRBV5-5 and TRBJ2-5; the match to TRBD2 covers 7 bases. From germline, CDR1 is SGHKS and CDR2 YYEKEE (reference sequence). The ends lost 5 bases at V and 7 bases at J; junction bases unmatched: 11. The CDR3 length is 14 residues. DNA of the CDR3: TGTGCCAGCAGGCCTACTAGCGACGCCGGGACCCAGTACTTC. Its translation: CASRPTSDAGTQYF.

This clonotype was found a few times. The chain employs TRBV7-2 and TRBJ2-7, with 8 bases lining up with TRBD2. The CDR3 runs 15 residues. Unmatched junction bases numbered 5, after V lost 1 base and J lost 3 bases. The germline CDR1 and CDR2 sequences are SGHTA and FQGNSA. CDR3 sequence: CASSLGETSVYEQYF. The CDR3, as DNA: TGTGCCAGCAGCTTAGGCGAGACTAGCGTCTACGAGCAGTACTTC.

Only a few counts were recorded for this clonotype. The chain is built from TRBV12-3 or TRBV12-4 and TRBJ2-3; 8 nucleotides line up with TRBD1. The length of the CDR3 is 14 residues. The trim removed 9 bases at V and 6 bases at J, leaving 11 bases unmatched. This CDR3 reads CASRQGRAGDTQYF. The CDR3 DNA sequence: TGTGCCAGTAGACAGGGGCGAGCGGGTGATACGCAGTATTTT.

This clonotype was seen at least ten times. The chain combines TRBV6-1 with TRBJ1-5; 7 bases fit TRBD1. Germline lookup yields CDR1 MNHNS and CDR2 SASEGT. The CDR3 is 14 residues long. With 2 bases clipped from V and 5 bases from J, the junction kept 3 bases outside the gene matches. CDR3 in amino acids: CASSEYRGYQPQHF. As DNA, the CDR3 is TGTGCCAGCAGTGAATACAGGGGCTATCAGCCCCAGCATTTT.

This clonotype was found a few times. The chain carries TRBV27 and TRBJ1-5; no clear D gene. Germline values: CDR1 MNHEY, CDR2 SMNVEV (reference sequence). V was trimmed by 2 bases and J by 6 bases, leaving 14 bases between them. The CDR3 consists of 15 residues. DNA for the CDR3: TGTGCCAGCAGTTTAGTCCCCTCCCGGGGTCAGCCCCAGCATTTT. It encodes CASSLVPSRGQPQHF.

The rearrangement uses TRBV11-1 and TRBJ2-5, with D perhaps assigned TRBD1 or TRBD2 (5 bases each). The CDR3 loop spans 17 amino acids. V was clipped by 6 bases and J by 5 bases, with 25 bases between them. CDR1 and CDR2 (germline): SGHAT, FQDESV (reference sequence). Here the CDR3 reads CASSLTPLGTTGETQYF. The DNA for the CDR3 is TGTGCCAGCAGTTTAACGCCTCTCGGGACCACCGGCGAGACCCAGTACTTC.

V usage is TRBV15 and J usage is TRBJ2-1; D is unclear. The V gene's germline CDR1 is LNHNV and CDR2 YYDKDF (reference sequence). V lost 7 bases and J lost 3, with 16 bases in between. The CDR3 runs 15 residues. CDR3 DNA: TGTGCCACCACCTCAGCTACGGATTACTACAATGAGCAGTTCTTC. Amino acid sequence: CATTSATDYYNEQFF.

As to this clonotype: A much bigger clone sits one base away, suggesting this may be a read error. The J gene is TRBJ2-2, the V gene TRBV10-3; D is possibly TRBD2 (5 bases). CDR1 is ENHRY and CDR2 is SYGVKD in the germline V gene. The CDR3 is 14 amino acids. The CDR3 reads CANSDGEGTGELFF. Here the CDR3 DNA reads TGTGCCAACAGTGATGGAGAGGGAACCGGGGAGCTGTTTTTT.

This clonotype was seen more than once but under ten times. The chain employs TRBV19 and TRBJ1-1, with D perhaps matching TRBD1 (5 bases). V was clipped by 5 bases and J by 0 bases, with 10 bases between them. The germline CDR1 and CDR2 sequences are LNHDA and SQIVND (reference sequence). The CDR3 runs to 14 residues. The CDR3 DNA is TGTGCCAGTAGTTATCGACAGCTGAACACTGAAGCTTTCTTT. Translated, it gives CASSYRQLNTEAFF.

This clonotype appeared a single time. The CDR3 sequence: CASRWLAGVQGNEQFF. The CDR3 nucleotides read TGCGCCAGCAGATGGTTAGCGGGAGTCCAGGGGAATGAGCAGTTCTTC. The J gene is TRBJ2-1, the V gene TRBV5-1, with 9 bases identical to TRBD2. The CDR3 contains 16 residues. Per the germline V gene, CDR1 is SGHRS and CDR2 is YFSETQ. The trim removed 5 bases at V and 7 bases at J, leaving 13 bases unmatched. Variable domain in full (rest from reference TRBV5-1 and TRBJ2-1): KAGVTQTPRYLIKTRGQQVTLSCSPISGHRSVSWYQQTPGQGLQFLFEYFSETQRNKGNFPGRFSGRQFSNSRSEMNVSTLELGDSALYLCASRWLAGVQGNEQFFGPGTRLTVL.

This clonotype was recorded a few times. V gene TRBV6-1 combines with J gene TRBJ2-3; no clear D. Trimming removed 0 bases at V and 1 base at J, with 17 bases between. The germline gives CDR1 MNHNS, CDR2 SASEGT. The CDR3 runs 18 residues. The CDR3 DNA reads as TGTGCCAGCAGTGAAGCTCCCGTCGTGGTCGTGGGCACAGATACGCAGTATTTT. Its translation is CASSEAPVVVVGTDTQYF.

The rearrangement joins TRBV6-6 to TRBJ2-2, with 8 bases identical to TRBD2. Per the germline V gene, CDR1 is MNHNY and CDR2 is SVGAGI (reference sequence). With V trimmed by 1 base and J by 0 bases, 1 base remained unmatched. This CDR3 has 16 amino acids. Written as DNA, the CDR3 is TGTGCCAGCAGTTACTTACTAGCGGCGAACACCGGGGAGCTGTTTTTT. Encoded protein: CASSYLLAANTGELFF.

This clonotype was counted only a few times. This chain uses TRBV12-3 or TRBV12-4 with TRBJ1-5; 7 positions agree with TRBD1. The CDR3 totals 19 residues. V was clipped by 4 bases and J by 2 bases; unmatched bases: 17. In DNA form, the CDR3 reads TGTGCCAGCAGTTACTCTCTAAGGGCAGGGGGATTTGGCAATCAGCCCCAGCATTTT. Protein sequence: CASSYSLRAGGFGNQPQHF.